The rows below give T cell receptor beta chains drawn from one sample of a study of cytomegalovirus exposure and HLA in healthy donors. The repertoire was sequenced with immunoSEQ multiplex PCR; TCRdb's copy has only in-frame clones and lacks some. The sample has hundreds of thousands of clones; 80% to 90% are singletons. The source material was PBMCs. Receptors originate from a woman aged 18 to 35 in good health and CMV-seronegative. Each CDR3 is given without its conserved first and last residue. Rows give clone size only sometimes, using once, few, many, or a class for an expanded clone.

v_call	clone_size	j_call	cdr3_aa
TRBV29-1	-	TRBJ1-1	SVAGTVLGNTEAF
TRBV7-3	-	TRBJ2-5	ASSLTQGRGQETQY
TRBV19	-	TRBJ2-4	ASTPDLAKNIQY
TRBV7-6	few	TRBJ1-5	ASSPTGSVQPQH
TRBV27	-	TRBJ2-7	ASSQPGTGAYEQY
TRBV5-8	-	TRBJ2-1	ASSLEGSSYNEQF
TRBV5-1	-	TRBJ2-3	ASRAGFTDTQY
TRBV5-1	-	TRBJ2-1	ASSPAHGVYNEQF
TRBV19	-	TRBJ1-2	ASSIGQGKAIT
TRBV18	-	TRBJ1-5	ASSPLAGLSNQPQH
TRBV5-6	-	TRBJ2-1	ASSEQGNYYNEQF
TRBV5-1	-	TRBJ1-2	ASSLGGQGAGGGYT
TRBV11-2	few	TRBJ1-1	ASSLYQGGNTEAF
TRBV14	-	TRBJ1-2	ASSQVGGYGYT
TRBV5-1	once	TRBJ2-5	ASSLVLSSGGEQY